The rows below give T cell receptor beta chains drawn from one sample of a study of blood T cell repertoires in COVID-19. Clones were sequenced by immunoSEQ multiplex PCR, and TCRdb holds only the in-frame ones, with some missing. This table holds approximately 120,000 clones, around four fifths found once. The specimen sequenced was peripheral blood. These receptors came from a human donor in a cohort sampled during active COVID-19. The CDR3 runs from the conserved cysteine through the conserved F or W. Fields, in order: clone size, J gene, D gene, V gene, CDR3 protein, CDR3 DNA. The D gene is left open where the match is weak. A row's size may be missing; if present it is once, few, many or a size class.

few,TRBJ1-5,TRBD1,TRBV6-2/TRBV6-3,CASSYSRQGASNQPQHF,TGTGCCAGCAGTTACTCGCGACAGGGGGCCTCCAATCAGCCCCAGCATTTT
NA,TRBJ2-5,NA,TRBV7-9,CASSLVGETQYF,TGTGCCAGCAGCTTAGTCGGGGAGACCCAGTACTTC
NA,TRBJ1-4,NA,TRBV7-2,CASSSRSGEKLFF,TGTGCCAGCAGCTCACGCTCGGGTGAAAAACTGTTTTTT
NA,TRBJ2-2,TRBD1,TRBV7-7,CASSLGTVGSDYTGELFF,TGTGCTAGCAGTCTCGGGACAGTGGGGTCCGACTACACCGGGGAGCTGTTTTTT
NA,TRBJ1-1,NA,TRBV7-8,CASRVSGSGDYNTEAFF,TGTGCCAGCAGGGTATCCGGGAGCGGGGATTATAACACTGAAGCTTTCTTT
NA,TRBJ2-5,TRBD1,TRBV10-3,CAVQGFGDRSNQETQYF,TGTGCCGTCCAAGGATTCGGGGACAGGAGTAACCAAGAGACCCAGTACTTC
NA,TRBJ2-5,NA,TRBV7-9,CASSPRGYEGETQYF,TGTGCCAGCAGCCCCAGGGGTTATGAGGGGGAGACCCAGTACTTC
NA,TRBJ2-2,NA,TRBV9,CASSGTLNTGELFF,TGTGCCAGCAGTGGGACTCTGAACACCGGGGAGCTGTTTTTT
NA,TRBJ1-3,NA,TRBV10-1,CARGGEVGNTIYF,TGCGCCAGGGGTGGTGAGGTTGGAAACACCATATATTTT
NA,TRBJ1-3,NA,TRBV10-2,CASREGPSSGNTIYF,TGCGCCAGCCGGGAGGGCCCTAGCTCTGGAAACACCATATATTTT
NA,TRBJ1-6,NA,TRBV7-6,CASSLGSDKNSPLHF,TGTGCCAGCAGCTTAGGTTCGGACAAAAATTCACCCCTCCACTTT
NA,TRBJ2-2,NA,TRBV2,CASRGTVRGLSTGELFF,TGTGCCAGCAGGGGGACCGTCCGGGGACTTTCCACCGGGGAGCTGTTTTTT
NA,TRBJ2-5,TRBD2,TRBV29-1,CSVDGSSGGAETQYF,TGCAGCGTTGACGGCTCTAGCGGGGGGGCGGAGACCCAGTACTTC
NA,TRBJ1-2,NA,TRBV7-8,CASSRPGSGYTF,TGTGCCAGCAGTCGACCCGGGAGTGGCTACACCTTC
once,TRBJ2-7,NA,TRBV30,CAWRITYEQYF,TGTGCCTGGAGAATCACCTACGAGCAGTACTTC
NA,TRBJ1-1,NA,TRBV4-1,CASSLKEGAGEAFF,TGCGCCAGCAGCCTTAAGGAAGGAGCGGGAGAAGCTTTCTTT
NA,TRBJ1-5,NA,TRBV6-5,CASSYSSGIGQPQHF,TGTGCCAGCAGTTACTCTTCAGGGATCGGTCAGCCCCAGCATTTT
NA,TRBJ1-4,TRBD1,TRBV18,CASSRGVGEKLFF,TGTGCCAGCTCCAGGGGGGTCGGTGAAAAACTGTTTTTT
NA,TRBJ1-2,TRBD1,TRBV5-1,CASSGTGMNYGYTF,TGCGCCAGCAGCGGGACAGGGATGAACTATGGCTACACCTTC
NA,TRBJ2-2,TRBD1,TRBV6-5,CASTQGDRGSGELFF,TGTGCCAGCACCCAAGGGGACAGGGGATCCGGGGAGCTGTTTTTT
NA,TRBJ2-7,NA,TRBV27,CASSPSGAVSYEQYF,TGTGCCAGCAGTCCCTCAGGGGCTGTTTCCTACGAGCAGTACTTC
once,TRBJ1-1,NA,TRBV6-6,CASIPGTENTEAFF,TGTGCCAGCATTCCCGGGACTGAGAACACTGAAGCTTTCTTT
NA,TRBJ1-5,NA,TRBV28,CASSFIGDQPQHF,TGTGCCAGCAGTTTTATAGGGGATCAGCCCCAGCATTTT
NA,TRBJ2-1,NA,TRBV3-1/TRBV3-2,CASSQEDTKQFF,TGTGCCAGCAGCCAAGAGGACACCAAACAGTTCTTC
NA,TRBJ1-2,NA,TRBV15,CATSRAVGGLGYTF,TGTGCCACCAGCAGAGCGGTGGGGGGGCTTGGCTACACCTTC
NA,TRBJ1-2,TRBD1,TRBV12-3/TRBV12-4,CASSRDRVYGYTF,TGTGCCAGCAGTCGGGACAGGGTCTATGGCTACACCTTC
NA,TRBJ2-7,TRBD1,TRBV13,CASSSNDRGSEQYF,TGTGCCAGCAGCTCAAACGACAGGGGGTCTGAGCAGTACTTC
few,TRBJ2-2,NA,TRBV11-3,CASSLAVGPNTGELFF,TGTGCCAGCAGCTTAGCAGTGGGGCCGAACACCGGGGAGCTGTTTTTT
NA,TRBJ2-1,TRBD2,TRBV12-5,CASGSTIGLAYNEQFF,TGTGCTAGTGGCTCGACTATCGGACTAGCCTACAATGAGCAGTTCTTC
NA,TRBJ1-2,TRBD1,TRBV6-6,CASSPGQDNYGYTF,TGTGCCAGCAGTCCGGGACAGGATAACTATGGCTACACCTTC
NA,TRBJ1-4,NA,TRBV5-1,CASSLTQGGEKLFF,TGCGCCAGCAGCTTGACACAGGGCGGTGAAAAACTGTTTTTT
NA,TRBJ2-3,NA,TRBV12-3/TRBV12-4,CASSYLSTDTQYF,TGTGCCAGCAGTTACTTGAGCACAGATACGCAGTATTTT
NA,TRBJ1-2,NA,TRBV9,CASSPDPGRSYGYTF,TGTGCCAGCAGCCCCGACCCGGGAAGAAGCTATGGCTACACCTTC
NA,TRBJ2-2,TRBD2,TRBV29-1,CSAALSSGGGELFF,TGCAGCGCCGCCCTGTCTAGCGGGGGCGGGGAGCTGTTTTTT
NA,TRBJ1-5,NA,TRBV18,CASSEQVGLKPQHF,TGTGCCAGCTCAGAACAGGTGGGCTTGAAGCCCCAGCATTTT
NA,TRBJ2-1,TRBD1,TRBV5-1,CASSSPGQGGEQFF,TGCGCCAGCAGCTCGCCGGGACAGGGCGGTGAGCAGTTCTTC
NA,TRBJ2-5,TRBD2,TRBV13,CASSQQRVIAGLETQYF,TGTGCCAGCAGCCAGCAAAGGGTGATAGCGGGGTTAGAGACCCAGTACTTC
NA,TRBJ1-5,NA,TRBV5-1,CASSLDTGGRGPQHF,TGCGCCAGCAGCTTGGATACCGGGGGACGGGGACCCCAGCATTTT
NA,TRBJ1-2,TRBD1,TRBV7-9,CASSGWAFTGEVVGYTF,TGTGCCAGCAGCGGATGGGCCTTCACAGGGGAGGTTGTTGGCTACACCTTC
once,TRBJ2-5,NA,TRBV5-1,CASIGGDRRETQYF,TGCGCCAGCATCGGCGGGGACCGCAGAGAGACCCAGTACTTC
once,TRBJ2-7,NA,TRBV30,CAWSVGQGYEQYF,TGTGCCTGGAGTGTAGGTCAGGGATACGAGCAGTACTTC
NA,TRBJ2-5,TRBD2,TRBV4-1,CASSQAELAGGQETQYF,TGCGCCAGCAGCCAAGCCGAACTAGCGGGGGGTCAAGAGACCCAGTACTTC
NA,TRBJ2-7,NA,TRBV7-9,CASSLYGVYEQYF,TGTGCCAGCAGCTTATACGGAGTCTACGAGCAGTACTTC
NA,TRBJ1-2,NA,TRBV4-2,CASSQDRGRGRPEYGYTF,TGTGCCAGCAGCCAAGATCGGGGCAGGGGACGCCCTGAGTATGGCTACACCTTC
NA,TRBJ2-5,TRBD1,TRBV19,CASSGGQGVGSGTQYF,TGTGCCAGTAGTGGGGGACAGGGGGTCGGGTCTGGGACCCAGTACTTC
NA,TRBJ2-1,TRBD2,TRBV4-1,CASSQPRSLAGDNEQFF,TGCGCCAGCAGCCAACCGCGGTCACTAGCGGGGGACAATGAGCAGTTCTTC
NA,TRBJ1-2,NA,TRBV10-3,CAISEPGLVGYTF,TGTGCCATCAGTGAGCCAGGGCTGGTCGGCTACACCTTC
NA,TRBJ1-4,NA,TRBV9,CASSVMGQNNEKLFF,TGTGCCAGCAGCGTAATGGGGCAGAATAATGAAAAACTGTTTTTT
NA,TRBJ1-6,NA,TRBV21-1,CASIPGWRDFNSPLHF,TGTGCCAGCATCCCAGGGTGGCGAGACTTTAATTCACCCCTCCACTTT
NA,TRBJ1-5,NA,TRBV7-6,CASSRTGGNQPQHF,TGTGCCAGCAGCCGAACGGGGGGCAATCAGCCCCAGCATTTT
NA,TRBJ2-7,TRBD2,TRBV3-1/TRBV3-2,CASSFSGVSYEQYF,TGTGCCAGCAGCTTTAGCGGGGTCTCCTACGAGCAGTACTTC
NA,TRBJ1-3,TRBD1,TRBV9,CASSVDPSGQSSGNTIYF,TGTGCCAGCAGCGTTGACCCCTCGGGACAGAGCTCTGGAAACACCATATATTTT
NA,TRBJ1-3,TRBD1,TRBV5-1,CASSPGSRTGLGNTIYF,TGCGCCAGCAGCCCCGGCAGCCGGACAGGGCTTGGAAACACCATATATTTT